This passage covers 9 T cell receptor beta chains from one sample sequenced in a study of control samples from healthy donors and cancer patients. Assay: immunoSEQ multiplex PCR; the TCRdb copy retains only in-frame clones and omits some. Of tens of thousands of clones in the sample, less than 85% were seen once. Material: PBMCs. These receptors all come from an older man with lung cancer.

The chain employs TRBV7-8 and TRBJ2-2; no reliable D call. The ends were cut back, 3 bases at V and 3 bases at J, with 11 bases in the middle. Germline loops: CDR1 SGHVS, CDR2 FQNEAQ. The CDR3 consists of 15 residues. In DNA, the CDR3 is TGTGCCAGCAGCTTTACTGGCCTGTACACCGGGGAGCTGTTTTTT. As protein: CASSFTGLYTGELFF.

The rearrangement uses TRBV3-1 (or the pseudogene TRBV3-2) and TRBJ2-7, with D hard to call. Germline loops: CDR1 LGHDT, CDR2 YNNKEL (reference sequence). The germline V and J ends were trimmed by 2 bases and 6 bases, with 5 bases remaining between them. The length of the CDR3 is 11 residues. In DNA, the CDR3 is TGTGCCAGCAGCCAAATCTCCGAGCAGTACTTC. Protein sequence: CASSQISEQYF.

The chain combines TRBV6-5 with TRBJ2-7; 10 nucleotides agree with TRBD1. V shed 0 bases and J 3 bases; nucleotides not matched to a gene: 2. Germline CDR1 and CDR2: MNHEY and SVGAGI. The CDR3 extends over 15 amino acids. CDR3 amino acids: CASSYSTGGRYEQYF. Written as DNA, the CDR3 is TGTGCCAGCAGTTACTCGACAGGGGGCCGCTACGAGCAGTACTTC.

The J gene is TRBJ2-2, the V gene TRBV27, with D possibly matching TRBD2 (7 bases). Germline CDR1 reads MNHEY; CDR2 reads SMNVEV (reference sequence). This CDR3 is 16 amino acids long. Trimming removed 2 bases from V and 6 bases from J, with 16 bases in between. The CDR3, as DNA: TGTGCCAGCAGTTTAGAAGGACTAGGGGGGGCCGGGGAGCTGTTTTTT. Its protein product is CASSLEGLGGAGELFF.

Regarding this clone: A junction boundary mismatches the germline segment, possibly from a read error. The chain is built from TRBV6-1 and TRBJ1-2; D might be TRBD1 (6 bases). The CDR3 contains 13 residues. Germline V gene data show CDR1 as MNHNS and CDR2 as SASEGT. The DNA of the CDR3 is TGTGTCAGCAGTGAACAGGGTGGCTATGGCTACACCTTC. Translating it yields CVSSEQGGYGYTF.

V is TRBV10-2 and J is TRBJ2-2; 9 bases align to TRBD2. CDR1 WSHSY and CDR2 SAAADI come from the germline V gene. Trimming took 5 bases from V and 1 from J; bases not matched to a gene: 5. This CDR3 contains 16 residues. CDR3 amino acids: CASSIDSGGNTGELFF. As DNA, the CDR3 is TGCGCCAGCAGTATCGATAGCGGGGGGAACACCGGGGAGCTGTTTTTT.

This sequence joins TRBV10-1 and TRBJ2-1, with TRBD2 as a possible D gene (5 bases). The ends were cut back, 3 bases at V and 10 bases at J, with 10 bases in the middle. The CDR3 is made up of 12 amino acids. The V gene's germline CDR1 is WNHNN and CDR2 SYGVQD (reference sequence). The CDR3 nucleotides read TGCGCCAGCAGTGAATCCGGGGTCGAGCAGTTCTTC. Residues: CASSESGVEQFF.

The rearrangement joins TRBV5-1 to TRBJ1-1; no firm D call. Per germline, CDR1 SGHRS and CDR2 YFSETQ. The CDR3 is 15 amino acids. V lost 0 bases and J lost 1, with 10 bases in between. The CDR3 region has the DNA TGCGCCAGCAGCTTGGGGGCGGGCGGGAACACTGAAGCTTTCTTT. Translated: CASSLGAGGNTEAFF.

The CDR3 sequence is CASSGLAGGPFGANVLTF. The DNA for the CDR3 is TGTGCCAGCAGCGGTCTAGCGGGGGGGCCATTTGGGGCCAACGTCCTGACTTTC. V usage is TRBV7-8 and J usage is TRBJ2-6, with 12 bases matching TRBD2. Germline CDR1 is SGHVS and CDR2 is FQNEAQ. This CDR3 region has 18 residues. Unmatched junction bases numbered 8, after V lost 5 bases and J lost 3 bases.